This TCR beta chain derives from a study of Ad26.COV2.S vaccination and SARS-CoV-2 variants. Study conclusions and caveats: Measurement of non-spike TCR breadth gave similar results in vaccine and placebo recipients. The study found higher spike-specific TCR breadth in vaccine than placebo recipients.

The table came from immunoSEQ multiplex PCR; TCRdb's copy has only in-frame clones and leaves some out. The sample yields hundreds of thousands of clones, 92% seen once. Details on this clone: The antigen remains unidentified.

The V gene's germline CDR1 is MGHDK and CDR2 SYGVNS. This CDR3 has 13 residues. Trimming took 7 bases from V and 9 from J, leaving 18 bases between them. The V call is TRBV25-1, the J call TRBJ1-2; D possibly corresponds to TRBD1 (5 bases). This receptor was identified in a human donor who had recovered from COVID-19. The specimen comprised peripheral blood, sampled after recovery from COVID-19. CDR3 bases: TGTGCCAGCAATCAATTCGGAGGGGATAGCTACACCTTC. Translation gives CASNQFGGDSYTF.